This T cell receptor beta chain originates from a study of blood T cell repertoires in COVID-19. On the study more broadly: Spain, Italy and the United States supplied samples that represented acute and convalescent COVID-19. Sources were T cells, B-cell-depleted T cells, or PBMCs; the material itself was cDNA or gDNA.

Here immunoSEQ multiplex PCR was the method, and the copy in TCRdb shows in-frame clones only, minus some. The repertoire includes some 320,000 clones, almost 85% of them detected once, and about 7% sits in the top ten. The V end lost 7 bases, the J end lost 5 bases, and 17 bases lay between the germline ends. From germline, CDR1 is GTSNPN and CDR2 SVGIG (reference sequence). The CDR3 length is 13 residues. The sequence was collected from a human donor in a cohort sampled during active COVID-19. The gene calls are TRBV30 and TRBJ1-2; a weak D match, TRBD1 (6 bases). Source material: peripheral blood. CDR3 protein: CASWGGLGYGYTF. In DNA form, the CDR3 reads TGTGCCTCGTGGGGGGGGCTCGGGTATGGCTACACCTTC. Full variable domain (outside the CDR3, taken from reference TRBV30 and TRBJ1-2): SQTIHQWPATLVQPVGSPLSLECTVEGTSNPNLYWYRQAAGRGLQLLFYSVGIGQISSEVPQNLSASRPQDRQFILSSKKLLLSDSGFYLCASWGGLGYGYTFGSGTRLTVV.